This TCR beta chain was observed in a study of T-cell memory formation after mild COVID-19. Across the study: TCR clusters showed largely donor specificity.

cDNA libraries for TCR alpha and TCR beta, carrying sample barcodes and UMIs, came from 5'RACE with constant-segment primers. TCRdb called the 5' RACE reads again in MiXCR, with one record for every CDR3 protein. The table includes roughly 600,000 distinct CDR3 sequences, roughly 17% detected once. The germline CDR1 and CDR2 sequences are SGHAT and FQNNGV. The V gene lost 0 bases and the J gene lost 2 bases, with 19 bases spanning the gap. This CDR3 is built from 18 residues. Whole-study findings and limits: There was no confirmation that second-wave clones peaking on day 37 were SARS-CoV-2 specific. Later expanders leaned CD4+, whereas clones that contracted between day 15 and 85 were balanced CD4/CD8.

This clonotype was observed a handful of times. Antigen specificity is unknown. The source is an adult woman who had mild COVID-19 (a few samples of this study predate the infection). Cell type and time point are not known. The chain is built from TRBV11-2 and TRBJ2-5; D is possibly TRBD1 (7 bases). The material sequenced was PBMCs or a T cell subset sorted from them (not recorded which). The chain's CDR3 is CASSLEGGGVAVQETQYF. CDR3 bases: TGTGCCAGCAGCTTAGAAGGGGGCGGGGTAGCGGTACAAGAGACCCAGTACTTC.